These 29 T cell receptor beta chains originate from one sample sequenced in a study of cytomegalovirus exposure and HLA in healthy donors. PCR primers comprised 60 Vbeta and 13 Jbeta primers. Data came from immunoSEQ multiplex PCR; TCRdb stores just in-frame clones and leaves some out. The sample yields over 85,000 clones, roughly 60% seen once. The specimen sequenced was PBMCs. Every receptor here comes from a human donor in good health.

The V call is TRBV5-1, the J call TRBJ1-4; D possibly corresponds to TRBD1 (5 bases). Trimming removed 6 bases at V and 4 bases at J, with 22 bases between. The germline V gene has CDR1 SGHRS and CDR2 YFSETQ. The CDR3 has 17 residues. The CDR3 protein is CASKYSGRTGLNEKLFF. The CDR3 coding sequence is TGCGCCAGCAAATACTCAGGGAGGACGGGGCTTAATGAAAAACTGTTTTTT.

The count of this clone is one. The J gene is TRBJ2-1, the V gene TRBV6-6, with TRBD2 matching 13 bases. The V gene end was trimmed by 6 bases and the J gene end by 6 bases; junction bases not matched to a gene: 8. Germline V gene data show CDR1 as MNHNY and CDR2 as SVGAGI (reference sequence). The CDR3 runs to 16 residues. The CDR3 DNA sequence: TGTGCCAGCAGGGGGACTAGCGGGACTTTTGGCAATGAGCAGTTCTTC. Encoded protein: CASRGTSGTFGNEQFF.

The chain links TRBV19 to TRBJ2-3; TRBD2 matches at 10 bases. CDR1 and CDR2 from the germline V gene are LNHDA and SQIVND (reference sequence). Germline trimming cut 5 bases from V and 5 bases from J; bases unmatched to any gene: 19. This CDR3 spans 19 amino acids. CDR3 protein: CASSPKGGYRTSGVDTQYF. For the CDR3, the DNA is TGTGCCAGTAGTCCAAAAGGGGGGTACCGGACTAGCGGCGTAGATACGCAGTATTTT.

The rearrangement joins TRBV9 to TRBJ1-2; D unclear. The CDR3 has 13 residues. The ends were cut back, 0 bases at V and 5 bases at J, with 8 bases in the middle. CDR1 is SGDLS, CDR2 YYNGEE, per germline. The CDR3 reads CASSVDSGYGYTF. The CDR3 DNA reads as TGTGCCAGCAGCGTAGACTCCGGGTATGGCTACACCTTC.

The CDR3 DNA is TGTGCCAGCAGCTCTACAGGGGATAATCAGCCCCAGCATTTT. Protein: CASSSTGDNQPQHF. The V gene is TRBV7-9, the J gene TRBJ1-5; 7 nucleotides align to TRBD1. J was trimmed by 4 bases and V by 4 bases; bases with no gene match: 4. The CDR3 runs to 14 residues. Germline values: CDR1 SEHNR, CDR2 FQNEAQ (reference sequence).

This clone was observed once. The chain joins TRBV7-6 to TRBJ2-2; 14 bases are a match to TRBD2. V shed 4 bases and J 2 bases; nucleotides not matched to a gene: 6. In germline, CDR1 is SGHVS, CDR2 FNYEAQ. This CDR3 has 18 amino acids. The DNA of the CDR3 is TGTGCCAGCAGCTATACCGGGACTAGCGGGGGAAACACCGGGGAGCTGTTTTTT. As protein: CASSYTGTSGGNTGELFF.

The rearrangement uses TRBV29-1 and TRBJ2-7, with a possible D match to TRBD2 (5 bases). The CDR3 has 13 amino acids. In germline, CDR1 is SQVTM, CDR2 ANQGSEA. Between the trimmed V and J ends, which lost 2 bases and 5 bases, there was a span of 13 bases. The DNA for the CDR3 is TGCAGCGTTGAAAGGAGCCCCGGGGACGAGCAGTACTTC. This translates into CSVERSPGDEQYF.

The chain is built from TRBV9 and TRBJ2-5; D uncertain. Germline V gives CDR1 SGDLS, CDR2 YYNGEE. Trimming cost V 3 bases and J 5 bases, with 8 bases left between them. CDR3 length equals 12 residues. CDR3 sequence reads: CASSGRGETQYF. CDR3 nucleotides: TGTGCCAGCAGCGGGAGAGGCGAGACCCAGTACTTC.

J is TRBJ1-2 and V is TRBV2; 7 positions match TRBD1. After removal of 4 bases from V and 10 bases from J, the junction contained 6 bases not matched to a gene. CDR1 is SNHLY, CDR2 FYNNEI, per germline. The CDR3 consists of 12 residues. CDR3 in DNA: TGTGCCAGCAGTGTTCAGGACAGGTACTACACCTTC. It codes for CASSVQDRYYTF.

This clone showed up just a few times. The J gene is TRBJ2-7, the V gene TRBV30; 7 positions match TRBD2. The V gene end was trimmed by 4 bases and the J gene end by 6 bases; junction bases not matched to a gene: 3. Germline loops: CDR1 GTSNPN, CDR2 SVGIG (reference sequence). The CDR3 contains 11 residues. CDR3 sequence: CAWTSGGEQYF. CDR3 bases: TGTGCCTGGACCTCGGGGGGCGAGCAGTACTTC.

The chain has TRBV7-2 and TRBJ1-2; maybe TRBD1 (6 bases). Trimming took 4 bases from V and 0 from J, leaving 21 bases between them. From germline, CDR1 is SGHTA and CDR2 FQGNSA. CDR3 length equals 18 residues. This CDR3 is CASSWSRGTEYSNYGYTF. Written as DNA, the CDR3 is TGTGCCAGCAGCTGGAGCAGGGGAACCGAATATTCTAACTATGGCTACACCTTC.

The chain recombines TRBV2 with TRBJ2-5; 10 bases are shared with TRBD2. J gave up 5 bases and V 4 bases, and 13 bases lay outside the gene matches. CDR1 SNHLY and CDR2 FYNNEI come from the germline V gene. This CDR3 has 17 residues. The CDR3 protein is CASSVGDGLAGVETQYF. As DNA, the CDR3 is TGTGCCAGCAGTGTAGGCGATGGTCTAGCGGGAGTGGAGACCCAGTACTTC. The whole variable domain, remainder taken from reference TRBV2 and TRBJ2-5, is EPEVTQTPSHQVTQMGQEVILRCVPISNHLYFYWYRQILGQKVEFLVSFYNNEISEKSEIFDDQFSVERPDGSNFTLKIRSTKLEDSAMYFCASSVGDGLAGVETQYFGPGTRLLVL.

The V and J genes are TRBV19 and TRBJ2-3, with 9 bases aligning to TRBD2. The length of the CDR3 is 15 residues. Germline V gene data show CDR1 as LNHDA and CDR2 as SQIVND (reference sequence). The junction had 5 bases not matched to a gene; V was cut back by 3 bases and J by 4 bases. CDR3 in amino acids: CASSMVSGSPDTQYF. Here the CDR3 DNA reads TGTGCCAGTAGTATGGTTAGCGGGAGTCCAGATACGCAGTATTTT.

The gene calls are TRBV25-1 and TRBJ1-4; D may be TRBD1 (6 bases). The CDR3 runs to 15 residues. The germline V gene encodes CDR1 MGHDK and CDR2 SYGVNS. The germline V and J ends were trimmed by 0 bases and 8 bases, with 13 bases remaining between them. CDR3 in amino acids: CASSEYGQGQEKLFF. CDR3 DNA sequence: TGTGCCAGCAGTGAATATGGGCAGGGACAAGAAAAACTGTTTTTT. Full variable domain (missing parts from reference TRBV25-1 and TRBJ1-4): EADIYQTPRYLVIGTGKKITLECSQTMGHDKMYWYQQDPGMELHLIHYSYGVNSTEKGDLSSESTVSRIRTEHFPLTLESARPSHTSQYLCASSEYGQGQEKLFFGSGTQLSVL.

There are a few counts of this clone. The rearrangement links TRBV4-1 to TRBJ2-3; 7 bases agree with TRBD2. The V and J ends lost 4 bases and 2 bases, in that order; junction bases with no gene match: 6. Germline CDR1 MGHRA, CDR2 YSYEKL. The CDR3 sequence is 15 residues long. The CDR3 sequence is CASSRASGTTDTQYF. Here the CDR3 DNA reads TGCGCCAGCAGCCGGGCTAGCGGTACCACAGATACGCAGTATTTT.

V is TRBV28 and J is TRBJ2-1, with 7 bases that match TRBD2. Germline V gene data show CDR1 as MDHEN and CDR2 as SYDVKM. The ends lost 6 bases at V and 2 bases at J; junction bases unmatched: 7. The length of the CDR3 is 15 residues. CDR3: CASSFVGTTYNEQFF. The CDR3 DNA reads TGTGCCAGCAGCTTCGTCGGGACTACCTACAATGAGCAGTTCTTC.

The chain employs TRBV6-1 and TRBJ2-1; 7 bases are shared with TRBD2. V shed 4 bases, J shed 6 bases, and the junction held 9 bases outside the gene matches. CDR3 length equals 15 residues. Germline CDR1 and CDR2: MNHNS and SASEGT. CDR3 residues: CASSVRLAIRNEQFF. CDR3 nucleotides: TGTGCCAGCAGTGTTCGACTAGCCATACGCAATGAGCAGTTCTTC.

This clone was seen a handful of times. The V call is TRBV6-5, the J call TRBJ2-5; no clear D. V lost 0 bases and J 4 bases, leaving 12 bases between the germline ends. CDR3 length equals 15 residues. Germline CDR1 MNHEY, CDR2 SVGAGI. In DNA form, the CDR3 reads TGTGCCAGCAGTTACTCGAAGGTCCCGGGAGAGACCCAGTACTTC. It codes for CASSYSKVPGETQYF.

The chain carries TRBV28 and TRBJ2-3, with unresolved D. Per germline, CDR1 MDHEN and CDR2 SYDVKM. Trimming pared 3 bases from V and 4 bases from J, leaving 5 bases between. This CDR3 spans 12 amino acids. CDR3 DNA sequence: TGTGCCAGCAGTTTTGGAGCAGATACGCAGTATTTT. Translating it yields CASSFGADTQYF.

V gene TRBV27 combines with J gene TRBJ2-2; possible D gene TRBD2, 5 bases. The germline V and J ends were trimmed by 1 base and 0 bases, with 15 bases remaining between them. The CDR3 runs to 18 residues. Germline V gives CDR1 MNHEY, CDR2 SMNVEV (reference sequence). The CDR3 DNA reads as TGTGCCAGCAGTTTATTTAATAGGCTAGCACCGAACACCGGGGAGCTGTTTTTT. Translating gives CASSLFNRLAPNTGELFF.

The CDR3 nucleotides read TGTGCCAGCAGCTCCAGGGGGATGGAGACCCAGTACTTC. The encoded protein is CASSSRGMETQYF. The chain uses TRBV5-6 and TRBJ2-5; 7 nucleotides agree with TRBD1. In germline, CDR1 is SGHDT, CDR2 YYEEEE. V trimming: 3 bases; J trimming: 5 bases; junction bases outside the gene matches: 4. This CDR3 is built from 13 residues.

This clone came up a few times. The chain is built from TRBV6-4 and TRBJ1-2; TRBD1 might be the D (5 bases). The V gene lost 5 bases and the J gene lost 6 bases, with 19 bases spanning the gap. The CDR3 contains 15 residues. Germline loops: CDR1 MRHNA, CDR2 SNTAGT. The CDR3 sequence: CASSSPGGGKDGYTF. The CDR3, as DNA: TGTGCCAGCAGTAGCCCTGGGGGAGGAAAGGATGGCTACACCTTC.

V is TRBV6-6 and J is TRBJ2-7, with TRBD1 matching over 7 bases. Per the germline V gene, CDR1 is MNHNY and CDR2 is SVGAGI (reference sequence). Unmatched junction bases numbered 3, after V lost 0 bases and J lost 4 bases. This CDR3 region has 14 residues. Here the CDR3 reads CASSYSNRGYEQYF. CDR3 DNA sequence: TGTGCCAGCAGTTACTCAAACAGGGGTTACGAGCAGTACTTC.

The chain is built from TRBV6-1 and TRBJ1-4, with 7 positions matching TRBD1. Looked up from germline, CDR1 is MNHNS and CDR2 is SASEGT. CDR3 length: 14 residues. The J segment lost 11 bases and the V segment lost 1 base, leaving 7 bases of the junction unmatched. CDR3: CASSEGQGIGKLFF. DNA of the CDR3: TGTGCCAGCAGTGAAGGACAGGGTATAGGGAAACTGTTTTTT.

This clone was recorded only once. The V call is TRBV28, the J call TRBJ1-3; D not certain. The CDR3 is 15 amino acids. Deletions cut 4 bases from V and 0 bases from J, with 10 bases between. The germline gives CDR1 MDHEN, CDR2 SYDVKM. The CDR3 reads CASSYSLSSGNTIYF. In DNA form, the CDR3 reads TGTGCCAGCAGTTACAGCCTGAGCTCTGGAAACACCATATATTTT.

The chain has TRBV5-5 and TRBJ2-1; D possibly corresponds to TRBD2 (5 bases). With 2 bases removed from V and 0 bases from J, the gap between germline ends came to 6 bases. Germline V gives CDR1 SGHKS, CDR2 YYEKEE (reference sequence). This CDR3 region has 14 residues. This CDR3 is CASSLLVSYNEQFF. In DNA, the CDR3 is TGTGCCAGCAGCTTACTAGTCTCCTACAATGAGCAGTTCTTC.

In its sample, this clone was seen a few times. The rearrangement joins TRBV4-2 to TRBJ1-1; D is uncertain. The CDR3 length is 12 residues. V was clipped by 5 bases and J by 3 bases, with 7 bases between them. Germline values: CDR1 LGHNA, CDR2 YNFKEQ. Written as DNA, the CDR3 is TGTGCCAGCAGCTCAGTGGACACTGAAGCTTTCTTT. Its protein is CASSSVDTEAFF.

The chain uses TRBV30 and TRBJ2-5, with D maybe TRBD1 (6 bases). Per germline, CDR1 GTSNPN and CDR2 SVGIG (reference sequence). The CDR3 extends over 15 amino acids. V lost 2 bases and J 2 bases, leaving 15 bases between the germline ends. CDR3 residues: CAWSSGQGRQETQYF. The CDR3 DNA follows: TGTGCCTGGAGTTCGGGGCAGGGGCGACAAGAGACCCAGTACTTC.

The chain couples TRBV14 to TRBJ2-5, with 9 bases that match TRBD1. The junction had 9 bases not matched to a gene; V was cut back by 1 base and J by 0 bases. The CDR3 has 18 amino acids. Germline-derived CDR1 and CDR2 are SGHDN and FVKESK. The CDR3 reads CASSQGWLRTGDQETQYF. CDR3 DNA sequence: TGTGCCAGCAGCCAAGGTTGGCTAAGGACAGGGGACCAAGAGACCCAGTACTTC. The complete variable domain, with remaining parts taken from reference TRBV14 and TRBJ2-5, reads EAGVTQFPSHSVIEKGQTVTLRCDPISGHDNLYWYRRVMGKEIKFLLHFVKESKQDESGMPNNRFLAERTGGTYSTLKVQPAELEDSGVYFCASSQGWLRTGDQETQYFGPGTRLLVL.